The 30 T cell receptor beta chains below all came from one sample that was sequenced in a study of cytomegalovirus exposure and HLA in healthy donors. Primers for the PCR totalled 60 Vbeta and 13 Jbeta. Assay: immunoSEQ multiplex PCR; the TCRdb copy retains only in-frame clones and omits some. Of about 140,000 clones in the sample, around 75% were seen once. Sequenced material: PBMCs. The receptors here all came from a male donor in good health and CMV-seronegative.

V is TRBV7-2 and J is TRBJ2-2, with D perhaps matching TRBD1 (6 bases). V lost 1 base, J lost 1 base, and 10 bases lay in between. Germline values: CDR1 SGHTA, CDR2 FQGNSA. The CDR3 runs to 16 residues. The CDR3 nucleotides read TGTGCCAGCAGCTTAGACAGGGTGGGGAACACCGGGGAGCTGTTTTTT. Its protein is CASSLDRVGNTGELFF. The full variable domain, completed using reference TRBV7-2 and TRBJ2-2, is GAGVSQSPSNKVTEKGKDVELRCDPISGHTALYWYRQSLGQGLEFLIYFQGNSAPDKSGLPSDRFSAERTGGSVSTLTIQRTQQEDSAVYLCASSLDRVGNTGELFFGEGSRLTVL.

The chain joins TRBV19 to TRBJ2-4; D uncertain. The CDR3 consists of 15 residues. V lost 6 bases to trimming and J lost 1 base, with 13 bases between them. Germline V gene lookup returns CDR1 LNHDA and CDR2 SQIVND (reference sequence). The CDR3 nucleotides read TGTGCCAGTAGCCCCCTTGCCGGGGCCAAAAACATTCAGTACTTC. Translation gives CASSPLAGAKNIQYF.

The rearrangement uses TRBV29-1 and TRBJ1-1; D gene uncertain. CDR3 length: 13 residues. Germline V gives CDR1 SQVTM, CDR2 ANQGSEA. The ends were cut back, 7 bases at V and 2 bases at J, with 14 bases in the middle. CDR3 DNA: TGCAGCGCTCAACTAGGACCCAACACTGAAGCTTTCTTT. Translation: CSAQLGPNTEAFF.

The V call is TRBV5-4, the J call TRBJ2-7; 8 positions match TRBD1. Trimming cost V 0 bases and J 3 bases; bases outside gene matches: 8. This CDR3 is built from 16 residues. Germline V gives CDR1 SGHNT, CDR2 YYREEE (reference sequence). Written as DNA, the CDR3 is TGTGCCAGCAGCTTGGGGGGGACAGGCCCCGTCTACGAGCAGTACTTC. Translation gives CASSLGGTGPVYEQYF.

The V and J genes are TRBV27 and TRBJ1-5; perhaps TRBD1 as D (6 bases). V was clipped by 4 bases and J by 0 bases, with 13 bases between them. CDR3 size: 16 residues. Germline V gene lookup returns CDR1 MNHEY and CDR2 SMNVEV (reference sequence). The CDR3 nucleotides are TGTGCCAGCAGTTCCCTGACAGGTTATAGCAATCAGCCCCAGCATTTT. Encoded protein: CASSSLTGYSNQPQHF.

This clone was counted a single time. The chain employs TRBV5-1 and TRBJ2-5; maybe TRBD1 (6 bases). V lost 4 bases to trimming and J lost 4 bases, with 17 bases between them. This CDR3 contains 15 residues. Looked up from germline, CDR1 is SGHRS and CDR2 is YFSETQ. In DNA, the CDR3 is TGCGCCAGCAGCCCGGGACCCTTAGGGGGAGAGACCCAGTACTTC. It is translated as CASSPGPLGGETQYF.

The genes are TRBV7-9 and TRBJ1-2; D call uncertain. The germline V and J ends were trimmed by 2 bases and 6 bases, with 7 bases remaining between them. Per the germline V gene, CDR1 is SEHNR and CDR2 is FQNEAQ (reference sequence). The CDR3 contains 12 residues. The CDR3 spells CASSLQSDGYTF. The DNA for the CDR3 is TGTGCCAGCAGCTTACAGTCAGATGGCTACACCTTC. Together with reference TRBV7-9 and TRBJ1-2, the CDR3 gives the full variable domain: DTGVSQNPRHKITKRGQNVTFRCDPISEHNRLYWYRQTLGQGPEFLTYFQNEAQLEKSRLLSDRFSAERPKGSFSTLEIQRTEQGDSAMYLCASSLQSDGYTFGSGTRLTVV.

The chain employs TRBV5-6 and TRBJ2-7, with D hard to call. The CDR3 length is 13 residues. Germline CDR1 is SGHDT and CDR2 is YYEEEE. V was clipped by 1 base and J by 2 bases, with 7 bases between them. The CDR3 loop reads CASSLPGTYEQYF. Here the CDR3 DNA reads TGTGCCAGCAGCTTGCCCGGTACCTACGAGCAGTACTTC. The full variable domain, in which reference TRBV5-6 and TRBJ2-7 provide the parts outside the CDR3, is DAGVTQSPTHLIKTRGQQVTLRCSPKSGHDTVSWYQQALGQGPQFIFQYYEEEERQRGNFPDRFSGHQFPNYSSELNVNALLLGDSALYLCASSLPGTYEQYFGPGTRLTVT.

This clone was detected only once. The CDR3 loop reads CASSATGVNQPQHF. The CDR3 bases are TGTGCCAGCAGTGCGACAGGGGTAAATCAGCCCCAGCATTTT. The J gene is TRBJ1-5, the V gene TRBV2; TRBD1 aligns across 8 bases. Germline CDR1 SNHLY, CDR2 FYNNEI. V was pared by 4 bases and J by 4 bases, with 3 bases of the junction left unmatched. This CDR3 has 14 amino acids. The full variable domain, with the rest looked up from reference TRBV2 and TRBJ1-5, is EPEVTQTPSHQVTQMGQEVILRCVPISNHLYFYWYRQILGQKVEFLVSFYNNEISEKSEIFDDQFSVERPDGSNFTLKIRSTKLEDSAMYFCASSATGVNQPQHFGDGTRLSIL.

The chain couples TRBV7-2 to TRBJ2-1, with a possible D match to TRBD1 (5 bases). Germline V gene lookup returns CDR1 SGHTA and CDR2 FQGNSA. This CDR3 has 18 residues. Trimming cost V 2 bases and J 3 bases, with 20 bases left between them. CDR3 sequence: CASSLRAGQDRVYNEQFF. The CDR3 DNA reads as TGTGCCAGCAGCTTACGGGCAGGGCAGGATCGGGTCTACAATGAGCAGTTCTTC.

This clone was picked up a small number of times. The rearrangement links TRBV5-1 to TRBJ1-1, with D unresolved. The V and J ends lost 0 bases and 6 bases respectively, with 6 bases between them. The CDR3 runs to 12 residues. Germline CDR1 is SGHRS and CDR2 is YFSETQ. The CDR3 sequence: CASSLGEAEAFF. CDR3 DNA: TGCGCCAGCAGCTTGGGTGAGGCTGAAGCTTTCTTT.

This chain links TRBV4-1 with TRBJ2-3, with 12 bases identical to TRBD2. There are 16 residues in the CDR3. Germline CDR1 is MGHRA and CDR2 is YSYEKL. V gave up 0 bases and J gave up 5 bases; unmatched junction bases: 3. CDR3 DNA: TGCGCCAGCAGCCAAGATCAACTAGCGGGAGGAGATACGCAGTATTTT. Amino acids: CASSQDQLAGGDTQYF.

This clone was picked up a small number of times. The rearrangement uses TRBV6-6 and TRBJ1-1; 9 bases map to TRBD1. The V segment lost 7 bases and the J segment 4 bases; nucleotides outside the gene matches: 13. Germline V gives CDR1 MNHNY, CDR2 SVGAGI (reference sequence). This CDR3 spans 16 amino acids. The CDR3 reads CASTSLRTGALTEAFF. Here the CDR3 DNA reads TGTGCCAGCACCTCACTAAGGACAGGGGCTCTCACTGAAGCTTTCTTT.

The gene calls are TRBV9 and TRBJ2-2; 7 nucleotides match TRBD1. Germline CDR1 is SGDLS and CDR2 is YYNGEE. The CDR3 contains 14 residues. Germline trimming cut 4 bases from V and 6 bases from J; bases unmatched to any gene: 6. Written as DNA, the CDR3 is TGTGCCAGCAGCTACCGGACAGGCTCCGGGGAGCTGTTTTTT. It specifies CASSYRTGSGELFF.

This CDR3 reads CASSLGTILSGYTF. The CDR3 DNA reads TGTGCCAGCAGTTTAGGGACAATTCTCAGCGGCTACACCTTC. The chain carries TRBV28 and TRBJ1-2; possibly TRBD1 for D (6 bases). The length of the CDR3 is 14 residues. Between the trimmed V and J ends, which lost 2 bases and 8 bases, there was a span of 15 bases. CDR1 and CDR2 (germline): MDHEN, SYDVKM.

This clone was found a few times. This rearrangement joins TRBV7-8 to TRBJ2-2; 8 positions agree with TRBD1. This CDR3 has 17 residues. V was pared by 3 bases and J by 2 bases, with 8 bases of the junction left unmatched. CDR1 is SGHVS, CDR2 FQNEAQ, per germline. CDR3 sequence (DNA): TGTGCCAGCAGCTTGCGACAGGGGTACCTCAACACCGGGGAGCTGTTTTTT. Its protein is CASSLRQGYLNTGELFF.

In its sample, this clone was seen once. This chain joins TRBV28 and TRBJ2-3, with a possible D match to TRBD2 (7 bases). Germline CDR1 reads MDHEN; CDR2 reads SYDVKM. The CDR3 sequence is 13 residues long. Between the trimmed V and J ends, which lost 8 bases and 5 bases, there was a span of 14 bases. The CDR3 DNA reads TGTGCCAGCGGTCCCGGGGGGCAAGATACGCAGTATTTT. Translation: CASGPGGQDTQYF.

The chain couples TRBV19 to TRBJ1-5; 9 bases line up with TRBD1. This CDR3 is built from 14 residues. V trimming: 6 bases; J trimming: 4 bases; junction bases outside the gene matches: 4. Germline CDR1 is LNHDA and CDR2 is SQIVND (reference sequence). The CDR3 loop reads CASSRDRVNQPQHF. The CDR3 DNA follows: TGTGCCAGTAGCCGGGACAGGGTAAATCAGCCCCAGCATTTT.

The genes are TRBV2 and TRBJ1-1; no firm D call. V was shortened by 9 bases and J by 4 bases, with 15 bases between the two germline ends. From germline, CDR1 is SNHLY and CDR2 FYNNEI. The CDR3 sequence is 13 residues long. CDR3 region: CASAAEGTTEAFF. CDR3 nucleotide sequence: TGTGCCAGTGCGGCGGAGGGCACCACTGAAGCTTTCTTT.

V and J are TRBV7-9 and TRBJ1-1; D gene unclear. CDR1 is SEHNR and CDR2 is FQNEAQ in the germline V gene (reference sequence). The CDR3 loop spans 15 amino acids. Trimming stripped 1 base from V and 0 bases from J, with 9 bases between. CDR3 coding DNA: TGTGCCAGCAGCTTAGTTGAGAAATTGAACACTGAAGCTTTCTTT. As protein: CASSLVEKLNTEAFF.

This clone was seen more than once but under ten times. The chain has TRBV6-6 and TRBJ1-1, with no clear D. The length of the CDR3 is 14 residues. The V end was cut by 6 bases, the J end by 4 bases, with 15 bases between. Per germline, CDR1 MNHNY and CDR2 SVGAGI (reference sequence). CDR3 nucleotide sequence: TGTGCCAGCAGCCGGGCGGGAGGGAGCACTGAAGCTTTCTTT. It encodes CASSRAGGSTEAFF.

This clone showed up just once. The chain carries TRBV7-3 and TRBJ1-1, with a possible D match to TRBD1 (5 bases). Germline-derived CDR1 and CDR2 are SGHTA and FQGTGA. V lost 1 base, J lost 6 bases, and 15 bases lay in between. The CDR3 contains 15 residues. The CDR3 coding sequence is TGTGCCAGCAGCTTAAGATTTCTCGGGGGGGCTGAAGCTTTCTTT. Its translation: CASSLRFLGGAEAFF.

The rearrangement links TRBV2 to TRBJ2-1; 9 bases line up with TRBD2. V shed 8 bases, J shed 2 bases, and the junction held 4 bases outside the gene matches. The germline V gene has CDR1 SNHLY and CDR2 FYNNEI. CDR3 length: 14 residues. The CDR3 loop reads CASVERGAYNEQFF. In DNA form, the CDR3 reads TGTGCCAGCGTAGAGCGGGGGGCCTACAATGAGCAGTTCTTC.

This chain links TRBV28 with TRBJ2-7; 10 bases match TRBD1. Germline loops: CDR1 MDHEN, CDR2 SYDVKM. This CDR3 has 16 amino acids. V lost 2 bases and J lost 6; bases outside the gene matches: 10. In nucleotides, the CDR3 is TGTGCCAGCAGTTTAACCGGGACAGGGGATTTTGGCGAGCAGTACTTC. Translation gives CASSLTGTGDFGEQYF.

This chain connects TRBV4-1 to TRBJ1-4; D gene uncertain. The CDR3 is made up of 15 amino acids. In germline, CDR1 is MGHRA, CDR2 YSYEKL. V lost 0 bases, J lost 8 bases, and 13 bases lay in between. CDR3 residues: CASSQEERGSEKLFF. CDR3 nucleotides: TGCGCCAGCAGCCAAGAGGAGAGAGGGTCCGAAAAACTGTTTTTT.

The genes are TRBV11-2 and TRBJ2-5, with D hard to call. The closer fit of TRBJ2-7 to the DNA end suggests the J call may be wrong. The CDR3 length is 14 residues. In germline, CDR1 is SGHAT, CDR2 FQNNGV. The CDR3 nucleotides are TGTGCCAGCAGCTTAGTCTATGACTTCTACGAGCAGTACTTC. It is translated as CASSLVYDFYEQYF.

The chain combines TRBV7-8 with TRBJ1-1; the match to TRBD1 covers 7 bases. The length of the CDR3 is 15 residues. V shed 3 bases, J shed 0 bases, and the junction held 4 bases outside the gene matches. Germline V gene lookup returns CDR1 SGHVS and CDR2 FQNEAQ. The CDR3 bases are TGTGCCAGCAGCTTCCAGACAGGGATGAACACTGAAGCTTTCTTT. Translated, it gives CASSFQTGMNTEAFF.

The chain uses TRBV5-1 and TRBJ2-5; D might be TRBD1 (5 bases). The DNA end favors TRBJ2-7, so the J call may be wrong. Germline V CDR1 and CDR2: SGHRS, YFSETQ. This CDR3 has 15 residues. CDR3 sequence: CASSLGQGSGYEQYF. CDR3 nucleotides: TGCGCCAGCAGCTTGGGGCAGGGATCCGGGTACGAGCAGTACTTC.

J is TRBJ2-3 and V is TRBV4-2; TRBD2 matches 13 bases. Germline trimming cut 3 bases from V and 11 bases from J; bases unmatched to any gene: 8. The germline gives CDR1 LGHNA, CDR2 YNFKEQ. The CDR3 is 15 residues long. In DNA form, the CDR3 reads TGTGCCAGCAGCCACCCCGGGACTAGCGGGGTGGGGCAGTATTTT. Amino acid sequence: CASSHPGTSGVGQYF.

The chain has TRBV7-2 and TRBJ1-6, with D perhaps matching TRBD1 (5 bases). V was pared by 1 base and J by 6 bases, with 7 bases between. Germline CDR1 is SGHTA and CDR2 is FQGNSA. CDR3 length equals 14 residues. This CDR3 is CASSLGQFNSPLHF. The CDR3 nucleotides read TGTGCCAGCAGCTTAGGACAGTTTAATTCACCCCTCCACTTT.